Listed below are T cell receptor beta chains from one sample, sequenced in a study of cytomegalovirus exposure and HLA in healthy donors. Produced via immunoSEQ multiplex PCR; TCRdb's table is partial and in-frame only. The table shows more than 150,000 clones, with about 81% occurring only once. The sample comprised PBMCs. The receptors originated from a man aged 35-49 years in good health and CMV-seronegative. The CDR3 runs from the conserved cysteine through the conserved F or W. A D gene is named only where the DNA matches it firmly. Clone size is shown for a subset of rows, as once, few, many or a class of expanded clone.

>-|-|TRBV6-1|TRBJ2-4
TGTGCCAGCAGTGAAAGCTCATTAGCCAAAAACATTCAGTACTTC
CASSESSLAKNIQYF
>-|TRBD1|TRBV14|TRBJ1-2
TGTGCCAGCAGCTCACAGGGGGCGAACTATGGCTACACCTTC
CASSSQGANYGYTF
>-|TRBD1|TRBV7-2|TRBJ1-1
TGTGCCAGCAGCTTAAACAGGGGCGGCACTGAAGCTTTCTTT
CASSLNRGGTEAFF
>few|-|TRBV27|TRBJ2-5
TGTGCCAGCAGTTTGACTCGGGGAACACAAGAGACCCAGTACTTC
CASSLTRGTQETQYF
>-|TRBD2|TRBV29-1|TRBJ2-5
TGCAGCGTTGAGCTAGCGGGAGGGCTGCTCCGAAAGACCCAGTACTTC
CSVELAGGLLRKTQYF
>-|-|TRBV6-5|TRBJ2-7
TGTGCCAGCAAAGTGACAGGCTCCTACGAGCAGTACTTC
CASKVTGSYEQYF
>-|TRBD1|TRBV19|TRBJ1-2
TGTGCCAGTAGTATCGGGACAGTCAGCTATGGCTACACCTTC
CASSIGTVSYGYTF
>-|TRBD2|TRBV18|TRBJ2-7
TGTGCCAGCTCAAGACTAGGACTAGCGGGAGTGTCGGTGAACTACGAGCAGTACTTC
CASSRLGLAGVSVNYEQYF
>-|TRBD1|TRBV28|TRBJ2-7
TGTGCCTCAGGGGACAGGGGGCCTTCCTACGAGCAGTACTTC
CASGDRGPSYEQYF
>-|TRBD2|TRBV5-6|TRBJ2-5
TGTGCCAGCAGCAGGGGACTAAACCAAGAGACCCAGTACTTC
CASSRGLNQETQYF
>once|-|TRBV19|TRBJ2-2
TGTGCCAGTAGTATAGCTCCGCGGGGAAGCTCGAACACCGGGGAGCTGTTTTTT
CASSIAPRGSSNTGELFF
>-|-|TRBV19|TRBJ2-2
TGTGCCAGTAGTATGAGCAGGGTTGTCGGGGAGCTGTTTTTT
CASSMSRVVGELFF
>-|-|TRBV9|TRBJ2-7
TGTGCCAGCAGCGTCTATGCAATGATCCTGGAGCGCGCATACGAGCAGTACTTC
CASSVYAMILERAYEQYF
>-|-|TRBV21-1|TRBJ1-2
TGTGCCAGCAGCAGCCTGTGTTCAGGGGTACACAGATATGGCTACACCTTC
CASSSLCSGVHRYGYTF
>-|TRBD1|TRBV4-2|TRBJ1-6
TGTGCCAGCAGCCAAGAATACGGACAGGGACCGTCTTCACCCCTCCACTTT
CASSQEYGQGPSSPLHF
>-|-|TRBV7-9|TRBJ2-1
TGTGCCAGCAGCTCCACGAGGGGGGGCGCTGGCAATGAGCAGTTCTTC
CASSSTRGGAGNEQFF
>-|TRBD1|TRBV5-6|TRBJ1-1
TGTGCCAGCAGCTTGAACAGGGGCACTGAAGCTTTCTTT
CASSLNRGTEAFF
>-|-|TRBV29-1|TRBJ2-7
TGCAGCGTTGTGGGACTTCGAGCCTACGAGCAGTACTTC
CSVVGLRAYEQYF
>few|-|TRBV6-5|TRBJ1-2
TGTGCCAGCAGTAGACAGGCCTCTAACTATGGCTACACCTTC
CASSRQASNYGYTF
>-|-|TRBV4-3|TRBJ2-7
TGCGCCAGCAGCCTAAAATATCCAGCGCTCTCCTACGAGCAGTACTTC
CASSLKYPALSYEQYF
>-|TRBD1|TRBV14|TRBJ2-1
TGTGCCAGCAGCGACCAGGGGGTCCCCTACAATGAGCAGTTCTTC
CASSDQGVPYNEQFF
>-|-|TRBV5-1|TRBJ1-5
TGCGCCAGCAGCTTGTCGGGAGGAAGCAATCAGCCCCAGCATTTT
CASSLSGGSNQPQHF
>-|-|TRBV29-1|TRBJ1-1
TGCAGCGTTGAAGGGAATGGGGGGGAGGAAGCTTTCTTT
CSVEGNGGEEAFF
>-|TRBD2|TRBV19|TRBJ2-5
TGTGCCAGTCGACCGGCTGGGAGGGCGATGGAGGAGACCCAGTACTTC
CASRPAGRAMEETQYF
>-|-|TRBV18|TRBJ2-2
TGTGCCAGCTCACTAGATTCGGACACCGGGGAGCTGTTTTTT
CASSLDSDTGELFF
>-|-|TRBV28|TRBJ1-4
TGTGCCAGCAGTTTATACGCAAACAGGGTAGTCGGTGAAAAACTGTTTTTT
CASSLYANRVVGEKLFF
>-|-|TRBV28|TRBJ2-4
TGTGCCAGCAGCCCCGGTTTAGCCAAAAACATTCAGTACTTC
CASSPGLAKNIQYF
>-|-|TRBV2|TRBJ1-5
TGTGCCAGCAGTGAGGCAGGGGCTAGGCGGGGGACCCAGCATTTT
CASSEAGARRGTQHF
>-|-|TRBV28|TRBJ2-1
TGTGCCAGCAGCCGAAGAGAGGGTTTGGCGTTGGACAATGAGCAGTTCTTC
CASSRREGLALDNEQFF
>-|-|TRBV6-5|TRBJ1-5
TGTGCCAGCAGCCGGGGGGTCCTTAATCAGCCCCAGCATTTT
CASSRGVLNQPQHF
>-|TRBD1|TRBV9|TRBJ1-5
TGTGCCAGCAGCGCGACAGGGAATTATCAGCCCCAGCATTTT
CASSATGNYQPQHF
>-|TRBD2|TRBV5-1|TRBJ2-3
TGCGCCAGCAGTTCCCAATGGACTAGCGGCACAGATACGCAGTATTTT
CASSSQWTSGTDTQYF
>-|-|TRBV15|TRBJ2-3
TGTGCCACCAGCCCGGTGCGGGTAAGCACAGATACGCAGTATTTT
CATSPVRVSTDTQYF
>once|-|TRBV5-6|TRBJ1-2
TGTGCCAGCAGCTTGTTCCGAAGCGTCAACTATGGCTACACCTTC
CASSLFRSVNYGYTF
>-|-|TRBV7-8|TRBJ2-2
TGTGCCAGCAGCCAGGGACTGGTGAACACCGGGGAGCTGTTTTTT
CASSQGLVNTGELFF
>once|TRBD1|TRBV28|TRBJ1-5
TGTGCCAGCAGAACGACAGGGGCCACAAATCAGCCCCAGCATTTT
CASRTTGATNQPQHF
>-|-|TRBV2|TRBJ2-1
TGTGCCAGCAGAGTCGAGAGGGCAATGGGAGGCAATGAGCAGTTCTTC
CASRVERAMGGNEQFF
>-|-|TRBV14|TRBJ1-5
TGTGCCAGCAGCCAACAGACAAATCAGCCCCAGCATTTT
CASSQQTNQPQHF
>-|TRBD2|TRBV7-7|TRBJ2-5
TGTGCTAGCAGCCGTAGCGGGGAAAGAGAGACCCAGTACTTC
CASSRSGERETQYF